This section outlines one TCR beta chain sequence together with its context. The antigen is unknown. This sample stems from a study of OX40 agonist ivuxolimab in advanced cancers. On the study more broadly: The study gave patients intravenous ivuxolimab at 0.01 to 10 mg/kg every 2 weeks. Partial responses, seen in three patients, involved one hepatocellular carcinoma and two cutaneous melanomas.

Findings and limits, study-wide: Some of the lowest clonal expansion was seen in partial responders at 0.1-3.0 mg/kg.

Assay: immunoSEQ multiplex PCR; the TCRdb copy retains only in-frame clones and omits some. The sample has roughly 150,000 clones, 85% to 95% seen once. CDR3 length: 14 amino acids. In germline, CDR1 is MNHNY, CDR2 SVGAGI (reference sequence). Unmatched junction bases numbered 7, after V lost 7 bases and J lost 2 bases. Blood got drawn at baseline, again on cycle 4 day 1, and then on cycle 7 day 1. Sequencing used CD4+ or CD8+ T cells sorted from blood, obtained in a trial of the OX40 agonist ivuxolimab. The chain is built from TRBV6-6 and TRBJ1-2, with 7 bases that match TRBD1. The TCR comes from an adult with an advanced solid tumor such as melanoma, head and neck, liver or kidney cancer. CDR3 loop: CASTPQGGNYGYTF. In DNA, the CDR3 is TGTGCCAGCACCCCGCAGGGGGGGAACTATGGCTACACCTTC.